This T cell receptor (beta chain) was observed in a study of T cell changes during pregnancy in multiple sclerosis. Per germline, CDR1 SGHTA and CDR2 FQGNSA. The CDR3 is 15 residues long. V was pared by 1 base and J by 5 bases, with 15 bases between. Measured with immunoSEQ multiplex PCR; TCRdb has only the in-frame clones, and not every one. This table holds around 29,000 clones, under 90% found once. This clone occurred once. The clonotype was recovered from a female donor with multiple sclerosis, enrolled in a pregnancy study. Material: CD8+ T cells from peripheral blood mononuclear cells, obtained after pregnancy. V is TRBV7-2 and J is TRBJ2-7, with D maybe TRBD1 (5 bases). The CDR3 region is CASSLVFQGGHEQYF. In DNA, the CDR3 is TGTGCCAGCAGCTTAGTATTTCAGGGTGGGCACGAGCAGTACTTC.